Listed here is a single TCR beta chain. During active infection, Seattle patients enrolled and were then monitored through disease. The sample belongs to a study of blood T cell repertoires in COVID-19. Whole-study context: The United States, Italy and Spain provided the acute and convalescent COVID-19 samples. Sources were T cells, B-cell-depleted T cells, or PBMCs; the material itself was cDNA or gDNA.

As handled by the study authors: Reference gene primer amplification gave estimated nucleated cell counts. This table comes from immunoSEQ multiplex PCR, and its TCRdb copy is limited to in-frame clones, with some not included. V, J and clone size are those of that table, while D and trimming were read from the DNA. The sample lists roughly 45,000 clones, about nine tenths occurring once. The TCR sequence derives from a woman older than 75 with COVID-19, enrolled during active disease. Sample: peripheral blood.

As DNA, the CDR3 is TGTGCCAGTAGTATAGGGACAGGGGGCTGGGCCTACGAGCAGTACTTC. Protein sequence: CASSIGTGGWAYEQYF. The chain has TRBV19 and TRBJ2-7; 11 bases line up with TRBD1. The germline gives CDR1 LNHDA, CDR2 SQIVND (reference sequence). J was trimmed by 2 bases and V by 1 base; bases with no gene match: 4. CDR3 size: 16 residues.